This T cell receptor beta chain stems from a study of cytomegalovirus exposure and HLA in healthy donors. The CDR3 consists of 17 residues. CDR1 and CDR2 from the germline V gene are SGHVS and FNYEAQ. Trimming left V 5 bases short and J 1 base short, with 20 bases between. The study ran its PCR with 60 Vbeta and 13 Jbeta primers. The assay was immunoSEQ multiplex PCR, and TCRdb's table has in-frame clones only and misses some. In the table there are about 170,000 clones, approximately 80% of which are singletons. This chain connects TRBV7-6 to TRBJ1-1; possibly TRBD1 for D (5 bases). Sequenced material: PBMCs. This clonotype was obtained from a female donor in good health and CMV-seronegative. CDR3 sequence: CASSRGGVYEGNTEAFF. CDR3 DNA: TGTGCCAGCAGCCGGGGGGGGGTGTATGAGGGGAACACTGAAGCTTTCTTT.